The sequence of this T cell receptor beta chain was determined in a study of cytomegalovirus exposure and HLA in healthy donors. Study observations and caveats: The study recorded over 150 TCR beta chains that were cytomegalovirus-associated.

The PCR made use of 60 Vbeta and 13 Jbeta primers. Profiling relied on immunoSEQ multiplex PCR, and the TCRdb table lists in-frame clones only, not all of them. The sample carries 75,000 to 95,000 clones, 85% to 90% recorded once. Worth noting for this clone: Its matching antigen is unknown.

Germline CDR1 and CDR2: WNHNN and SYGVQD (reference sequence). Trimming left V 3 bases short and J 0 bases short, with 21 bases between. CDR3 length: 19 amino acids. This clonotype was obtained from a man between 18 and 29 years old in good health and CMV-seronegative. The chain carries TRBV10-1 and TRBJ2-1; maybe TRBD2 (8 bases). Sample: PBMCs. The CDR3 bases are TGCGCCAGCAGTGAACGGGAGGGGGGACAGCGTCGCTCCTACAATGAGCAGTTCTTC. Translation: CASSEREGGQRRSYNEQFF.